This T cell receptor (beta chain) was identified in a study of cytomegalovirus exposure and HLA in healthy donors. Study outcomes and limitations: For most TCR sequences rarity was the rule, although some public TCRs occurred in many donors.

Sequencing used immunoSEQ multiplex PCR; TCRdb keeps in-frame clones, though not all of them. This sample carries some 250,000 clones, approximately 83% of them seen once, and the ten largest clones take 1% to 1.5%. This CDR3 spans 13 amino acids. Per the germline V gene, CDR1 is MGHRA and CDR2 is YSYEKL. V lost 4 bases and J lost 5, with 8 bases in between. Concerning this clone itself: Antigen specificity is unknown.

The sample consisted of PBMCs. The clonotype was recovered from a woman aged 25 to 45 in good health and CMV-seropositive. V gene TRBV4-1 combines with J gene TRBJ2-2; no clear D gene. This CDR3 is CASSPTRTGELFF. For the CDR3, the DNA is TGCGCCAGCAGCCCCACGAGGACCGGGGAGCTGTTTTTT.